This TCR beta chain was identified during a study of blood T cells in healthy people across ages. Sample donors were healthy Caucasian individuals that came from Russia, aged roughly 6 to 100. Combining a sample-barcoded 5' primer with a J-beta primer mix, a second PCR ran for roughly 7 to 11 cycles. TCRdb re-derived calls from the 5' RACE reads in MiXCR, one entry per CDR3 protein. The top ten clones hold approximately 7.9% of a sample with around 1.5 million distinct CDR3 sequences, approximately 38% of them seen once. To note about this clonotype: Its antigen is currently unknown.

The study, taken as a whole, reports: Age brought a roughly linear fall in TCR beta diversity measured per million T cells. Without sorted subsets, naive and antigen-experienced compartments could not be conclusively compared.

Germline CDR1 is SQVTM and CDR2 is ANQGSEA. V was pared by 2 bases and J by 4 bases, with 8 bases of the junction left unmatched. CDR3 length: 16 residues. The chain recombines TRBV29-1 with TRBJ2-7; 13 nucleotides align to TRBD2. The sequencing input was blood. The receptor was derived from a woman between 18 and 30 years old in good health. Written as DNA, the CDR3 is TGCAGCGTTGAACTCGGACTAGCGGGAGATTTTTACGAGCAGTACTTC. Protein: CSVELGLAGDFYEQYF.